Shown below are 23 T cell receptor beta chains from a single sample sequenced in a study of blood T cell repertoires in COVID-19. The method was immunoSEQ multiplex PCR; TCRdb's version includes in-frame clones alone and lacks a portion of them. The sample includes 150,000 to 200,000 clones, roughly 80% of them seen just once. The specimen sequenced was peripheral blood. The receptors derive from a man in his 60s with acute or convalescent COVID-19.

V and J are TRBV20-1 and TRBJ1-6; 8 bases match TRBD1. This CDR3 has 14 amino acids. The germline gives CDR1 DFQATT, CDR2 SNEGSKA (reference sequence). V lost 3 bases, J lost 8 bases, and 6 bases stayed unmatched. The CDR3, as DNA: TGCAGTGCTAGTCCCCCAGGGGGCTATTCACCCCTCCACTTT. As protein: CSASPPGGYSPLHF.

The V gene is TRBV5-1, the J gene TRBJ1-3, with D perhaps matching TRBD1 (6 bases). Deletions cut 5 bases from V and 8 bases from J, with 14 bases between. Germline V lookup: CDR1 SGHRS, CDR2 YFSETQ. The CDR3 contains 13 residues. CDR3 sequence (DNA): TGCGCCAGCAGGAACAGGGACCGGGACACCATATATTTT. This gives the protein CASRNRDRDTIYF. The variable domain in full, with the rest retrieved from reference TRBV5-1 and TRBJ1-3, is KAGVTQTPRYLIKTRGQQVTLSCSPISGHRSVSWYQQTPGQGLQFLFEYFSETQRNKGNFPGRFSGRQFSNSRSEMNVSTLELGDSALYLCASRNRDRDTIYFGEGSWLTVV.

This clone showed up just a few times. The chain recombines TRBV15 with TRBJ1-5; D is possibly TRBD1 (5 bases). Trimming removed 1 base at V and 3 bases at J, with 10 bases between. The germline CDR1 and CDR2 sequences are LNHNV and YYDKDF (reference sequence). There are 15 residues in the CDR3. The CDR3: CATSRGGTDNQPQHF. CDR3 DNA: TGTGCCACCAGCAGAGGCGGGACCGACAATCAGCCCCAGCATTTT.

This CDR3 reads CASRTGAYEQYF. Here the CDR3 DNA reads TGTGCCAGCAGGACAGGGGCCTACGAGCAGTACTTC. This chain joins TRBV7-9 and TRBJ2-7; 8 bases match TRBD1. The length of the CDR3 is 12 residues. The germline V gene has CDR1 SEHNR and CDR2 FQNEAQ (reference sequence). V gave up 6 bases and J gave up 2 bases; unmatched junction bases: 0.

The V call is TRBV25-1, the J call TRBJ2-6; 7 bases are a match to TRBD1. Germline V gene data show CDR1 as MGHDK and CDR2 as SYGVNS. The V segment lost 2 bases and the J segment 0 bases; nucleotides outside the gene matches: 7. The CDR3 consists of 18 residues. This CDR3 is CASSELQGVGSGANVLTF. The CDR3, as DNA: TGTGCCAGCAGTGAACTTCAGGGGGTGGGCTCTGGGGCCAACGTCCTGACTTTC.

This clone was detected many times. The CDR3 DNA reads as TGTGCCAGTAGTGCCGGACTAGCGGGGCTGAGGAGCTCCTACGAGCAGTACTTC. Its translation is CASSAGLAGLRSSYEQYF. The chain recombines TRBV19 with TRBJ2-7; 12 nucleotides match TRBD2. CDR1 and CDR2 from the germline V gene are LNHDA and SQIVND (reference sequence). The CDR3 has 18 amino acids. With V trimmed by 5 bases and J by 0 bases, 11 bases remained unmatched. The whole variable domain, remainder taken from reference TRBV19 and TRBJ2-7, is DGGITQSPKYLFRKEGQNVTLSCEQNLNHDAMYWYRQDPGQGLRLIYYSQIVNDFQKGDIAEGYSVSREKKESFPLTVTSAQKNPTAFYLCASSAGLAGLRSSYEQYFGPGTRLTVT.

As DNA, the CDR3 is TGTGCCAGCACCCGAAGGGGGAAGGGGAAAGAGACCCAGTACTTC. This encodes CASTRRGKGKETQYF. The V call is TRBV7-9, the J call TRBJ2-5, with D possibly matching TRBD1 (6 bases). V was shortened by 7 bases and J by 3 bases, with 18 bases between the two germline ends. Per the germline V gene, CDR1 is SEHNR and CDR2 is FQNEAQ (reference sequence). The CDR3 has 15 residues.

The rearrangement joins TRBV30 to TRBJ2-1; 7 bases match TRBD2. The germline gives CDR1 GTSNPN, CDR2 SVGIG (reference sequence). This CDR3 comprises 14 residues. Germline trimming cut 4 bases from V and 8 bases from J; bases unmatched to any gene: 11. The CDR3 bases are TGTGCCTGGACGCGAGGACTAGTCGGCGATGAGCAGTTCTTC. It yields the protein CAWTRGLVGDEQFF.

The CDR3 coding sequence is TGCGCCAGCAGCTTGGGTGGGACTAGGAATGAGCAGTTCTTC. Encoded protein: CASSLGGTRNEQFF. This chain joins TRBV5-1 and TRBJ2-1; 8 nucleotides agree with TRBD2. V lost 0 bases to trimming and J lost 7 bases; unmatched junction nucleotides: 3. This CDR3 contains 14 residues. Germline V gives CDR1 SGHRS, CDR2 YFSETQ.

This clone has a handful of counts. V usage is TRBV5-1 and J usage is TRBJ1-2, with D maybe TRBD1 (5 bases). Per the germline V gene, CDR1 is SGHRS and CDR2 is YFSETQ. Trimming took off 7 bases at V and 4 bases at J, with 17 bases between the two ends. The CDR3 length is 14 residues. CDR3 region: CASFQGGDGYGYTF. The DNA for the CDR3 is TGCGCCAGCTTCCAGGGAGGAGATGGCTATGGCTACACCTTC.

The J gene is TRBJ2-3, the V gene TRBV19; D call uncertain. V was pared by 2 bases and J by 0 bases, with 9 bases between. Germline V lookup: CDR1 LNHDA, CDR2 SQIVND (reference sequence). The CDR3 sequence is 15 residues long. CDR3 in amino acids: CASSITVSSTDTQYF. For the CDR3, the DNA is TGTGCCAGTAGTATAACAGTTTCTAGCACAGATACGCAGTATTTT.

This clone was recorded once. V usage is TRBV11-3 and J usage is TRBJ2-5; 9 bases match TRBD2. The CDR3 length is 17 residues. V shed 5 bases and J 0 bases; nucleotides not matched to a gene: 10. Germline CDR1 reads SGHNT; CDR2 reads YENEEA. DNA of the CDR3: TGTGCCAGCAGCCCCGGGGCTAGCGGGGTGTACCAAGAGACCCAGTACTTC. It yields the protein CASSPGASGVYQETQYF.

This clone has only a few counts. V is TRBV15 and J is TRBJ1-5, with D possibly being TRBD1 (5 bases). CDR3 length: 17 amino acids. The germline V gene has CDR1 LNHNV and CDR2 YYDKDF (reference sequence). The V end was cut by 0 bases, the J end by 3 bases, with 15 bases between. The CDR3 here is CATSREGTYSFNQPQHF. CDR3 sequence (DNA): TGTGCCACCAGCAGAGAGGGGACTTACTCCTTCAATCAGCCCCAGCATTTT. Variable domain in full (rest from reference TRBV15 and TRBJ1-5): DAMVIQNPRYQVTQFGKPVTLSCSQTLNHNVMYWYQQKSSQAPKLLFHYYDKDFNNEADTPDNFQSRRPNTSFCFLDIRSPGLGDTAMYLCATSREGTYSFNQPQHFGDGTRLSIL.

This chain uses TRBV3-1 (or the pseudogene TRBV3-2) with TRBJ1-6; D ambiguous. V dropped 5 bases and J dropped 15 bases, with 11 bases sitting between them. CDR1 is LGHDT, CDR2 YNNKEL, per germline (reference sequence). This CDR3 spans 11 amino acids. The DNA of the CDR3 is TGTGCCAGCAGCGACTCCTTGGGCCTCCACTTT. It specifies CASSDSLGLHF.

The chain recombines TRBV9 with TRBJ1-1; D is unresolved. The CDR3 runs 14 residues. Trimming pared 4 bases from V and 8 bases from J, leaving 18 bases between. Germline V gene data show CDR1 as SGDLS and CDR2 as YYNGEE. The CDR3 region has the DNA TGTGCCAGCAGCCCATATCGGGAAACCAGGGAAGCTTTCTTT. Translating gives CASSPYRETREAFF.

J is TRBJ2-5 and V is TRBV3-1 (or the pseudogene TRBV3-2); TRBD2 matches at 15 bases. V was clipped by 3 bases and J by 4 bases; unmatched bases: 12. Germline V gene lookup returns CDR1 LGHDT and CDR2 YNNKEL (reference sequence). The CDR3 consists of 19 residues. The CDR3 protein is CASSQEPGLAGGYGETQYF. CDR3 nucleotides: TGTGCCAGCAGCCAGGAGCCGGGACTAGCGGGAGGATACGGAGAGACCCAGTACTTC.

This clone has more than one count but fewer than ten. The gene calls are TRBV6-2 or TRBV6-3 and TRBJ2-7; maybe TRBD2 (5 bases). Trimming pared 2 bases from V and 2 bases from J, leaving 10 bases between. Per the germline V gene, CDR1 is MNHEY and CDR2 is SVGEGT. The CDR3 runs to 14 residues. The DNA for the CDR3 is TGTGCCAGCAGTTACAGCGGCGGCCCCTACGAGCAGTACTTC. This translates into CASSYSGGPYEQYF.

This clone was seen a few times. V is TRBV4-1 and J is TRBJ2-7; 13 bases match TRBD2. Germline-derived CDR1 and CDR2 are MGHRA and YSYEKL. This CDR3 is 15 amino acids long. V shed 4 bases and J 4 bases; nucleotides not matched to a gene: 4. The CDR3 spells CASSLGTSGIYEQYF. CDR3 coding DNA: TGCGCCAGCAGCCTCGGGACTAGCGGGATTTACGAGCAGTACTTC.

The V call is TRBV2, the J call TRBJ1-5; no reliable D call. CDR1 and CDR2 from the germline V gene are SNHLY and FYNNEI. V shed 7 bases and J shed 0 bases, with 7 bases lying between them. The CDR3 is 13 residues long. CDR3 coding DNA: TGTGCCAGCAACACAGATAGCAATCAGCCCCAGCATTTT. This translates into CASNTDSNQPQHF.

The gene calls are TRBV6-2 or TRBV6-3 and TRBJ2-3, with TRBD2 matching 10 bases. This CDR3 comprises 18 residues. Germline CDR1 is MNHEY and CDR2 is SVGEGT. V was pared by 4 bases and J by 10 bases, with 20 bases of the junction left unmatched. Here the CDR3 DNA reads TGTGCCAGCAGTTTTACGCAAACGGGGGCTAGCGGGAGAAGGGCGCAGTATTTT. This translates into CASSFTQTGASGRRAQYF.

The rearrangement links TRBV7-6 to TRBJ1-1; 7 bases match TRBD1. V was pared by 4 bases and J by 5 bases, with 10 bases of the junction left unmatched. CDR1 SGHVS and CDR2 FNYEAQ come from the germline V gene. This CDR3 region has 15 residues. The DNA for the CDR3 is TGTGCCAGCAGCTCAGACAGGGCAGGGAGGACTGAAGCTTTCTTT. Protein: CASSSDRAGRTEAFF.

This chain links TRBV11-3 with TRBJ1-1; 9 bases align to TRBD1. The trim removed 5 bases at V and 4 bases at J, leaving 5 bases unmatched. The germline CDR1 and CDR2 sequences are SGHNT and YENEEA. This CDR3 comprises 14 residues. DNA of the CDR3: TGTGCCAGCAGCCCCCGGGACAGGGCCACTGAAGCTTTCTTT. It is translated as CASSPRDRATEAFF.

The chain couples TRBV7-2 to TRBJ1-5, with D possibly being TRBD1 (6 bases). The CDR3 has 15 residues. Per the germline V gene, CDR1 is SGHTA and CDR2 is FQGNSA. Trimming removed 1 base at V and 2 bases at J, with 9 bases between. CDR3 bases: TGTGCCAGCAGCTTAGTATCAGGGGGCAATCAGCCCCAGCATTTT. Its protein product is CASSLVSGGNQPQHF.